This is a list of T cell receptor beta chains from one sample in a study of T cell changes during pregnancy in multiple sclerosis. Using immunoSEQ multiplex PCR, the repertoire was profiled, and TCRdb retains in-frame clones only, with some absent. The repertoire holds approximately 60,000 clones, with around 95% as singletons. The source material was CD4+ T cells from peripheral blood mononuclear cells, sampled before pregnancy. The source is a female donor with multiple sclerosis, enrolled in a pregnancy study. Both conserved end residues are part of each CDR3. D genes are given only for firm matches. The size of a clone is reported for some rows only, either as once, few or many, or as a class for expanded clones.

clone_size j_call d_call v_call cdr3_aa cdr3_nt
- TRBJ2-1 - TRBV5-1 CASSLGQYNEQFF TGCGCCAGCAGCTTGGGACAGTACAATGAGCAGTTCTTC
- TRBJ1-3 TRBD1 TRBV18 CASSPTGSGNTIYF TGTGCCAGCTCCCCGACAGGGTCTGGAAACACCATATATTTT
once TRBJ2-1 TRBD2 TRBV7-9 CASSQGLAGGGNEQFF TGTGCCAGCAGCCAGGGACTAGCGGGAGGTGGCAATGAGCAGTTCTTC
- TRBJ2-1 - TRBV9 CASSVAIGEQFF TGTGCCAGCAGCGTAGCTATCGGGGAGCAGTTCTTC
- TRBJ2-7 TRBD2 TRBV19 CASSTGRGVYEQYF TGTGCCAGTAGCACGGGGCGGGGGGTCTACGAGCAGTACTTC
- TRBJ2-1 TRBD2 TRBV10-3 CAISSPDSGSYNEQFF TGTGCCATCAGTTCCCCAGATAGCGGGAGTTACAATGAGCAGTTCTTC
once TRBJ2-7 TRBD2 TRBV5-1 CASSLSSGLIYEQYF TGCGCCAGCAGCTTGTCTAGCGGGTTGATCTACGAGCAGTACTTC
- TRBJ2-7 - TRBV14 CASSLRTVYEQYF TGTGCCAGCAGCCTACGGACAGTATACGAGCAGTACTTC
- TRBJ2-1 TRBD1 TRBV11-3 CASSRTGEYNEQFF TGTGCCAGCAGCCGGACAGGGGAGTACAATGAGCAGTTCTTC
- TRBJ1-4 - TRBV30 CAWRRRRRTDEKLFF TGTGCCTGGAGAAGGAGGAGACGGACAGATGAAAAACTGTTTTTT
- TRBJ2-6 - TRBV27 CASTTGFSGANVLTF TGTGCCAGCACCACAGGTTTCTCTGGGGCCAACGTCCTGACTTTC
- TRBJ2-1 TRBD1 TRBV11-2 CASSLDHDRGITNEQFF TGTGCCAGCAGCTTAGATCACGACAGGGGTATTACCAATGAGCAGTTCTTC
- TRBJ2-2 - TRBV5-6 CASSALGGDFTGELFF TGTGCCAGCAGTGCACTCGGGGGAGACTTCACCGGGGAGCTGTTTTTT
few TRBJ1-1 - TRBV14 CASSQVQGRYTEAFF TGTGCCAGCAGCCAGGTTCAGGGTAGGTACACTGAAGCTTTCTTT
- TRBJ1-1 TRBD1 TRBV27 CASRAPGQGNTEAFF TGTGCCAGCAGGGCCCCGGGACAGGGGAACACTGAAGCTTTCTTT
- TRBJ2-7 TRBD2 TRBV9 CASKRDGRHEQYF TGTGCCAGCAAGCGGGACGGACGCCACGAGCAGTACTTC
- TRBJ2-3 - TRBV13 CASSLPGLDTQYF TGTGCCAGCAGCTTACCCGGGTTGGATACGCAGTATTTT
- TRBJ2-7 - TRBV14 CASSQEGGRTTKQYF TGTGCCAGCAGCCAAGAGGGGGGACGAACTACCAAGCAGTACTTC
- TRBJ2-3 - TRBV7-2 CASSLGLRGSTDTQYF TGTGCCAGCAGCTTGGGCTTGCGGGGAAGCACAGATACGCAGTATTTT
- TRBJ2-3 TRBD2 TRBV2 CASSELLAGRWSTDTQYF TGTGCCAGCAGTGAATTGCTAGCGGGTCGGTGGAGCACAGATACGCAGTATTTT
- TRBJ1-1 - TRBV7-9 CAPQDITNTEAFF TGTGCCCCCCAGGACATAACAAACACTGAAGCTTTCTTT
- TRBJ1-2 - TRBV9 CASSVDQGDYGYTF TGTGCCAGCAGCGTAGATCAAGGGGACTATGGCTACACCTTC
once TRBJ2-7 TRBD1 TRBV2 CASRVDRGPYEQYF TGTGCCAGCAGAGTCGACAGGGGGCCCTACGAGCAGTACTTC
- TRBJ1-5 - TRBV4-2 CASSQSGANQPQHF TGTGCCAGCAGCCAATCAGGTGCAAATCAGCCCCAGCATTTT
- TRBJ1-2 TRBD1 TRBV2 CASSPRDRTPYGYTF TGTGCCAGCAGCCCCCGGGACAGGACCCCCTATGGCTACACCTTC
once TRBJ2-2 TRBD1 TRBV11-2 CASSFRQGGGTGELFF TGTGCCAGCAGCTTCCGACAGGGGGGTGGCACCGGGGAGCTGTTTTTT
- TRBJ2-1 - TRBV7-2 CASSSGGTGDNEQFF TGTGCCAGCAGCTCCGGGGGGACAGGAGACAATGAGCAGTTCTTC
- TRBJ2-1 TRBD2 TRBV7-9 CASSVAGLAGYYNEQFF TGTGCCAGCAGCGTAGCCGGACTAGCGGGATACTACAATGAGCAGTTCTTC
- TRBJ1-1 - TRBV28 CASSSLQGAEAFF TGTGCCAGCAGTTCTCTGCAGGGTGCTGAAGCTTTCTTT
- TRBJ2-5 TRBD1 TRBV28 CASSSTGGKETQYF TGTGCCAGCAGTTCGACAGGGGGCAAAGAGACCCAGTACTTC
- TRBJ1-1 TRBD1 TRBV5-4 CASSPGTVRAEAFF TGTGCCAGCAGCCCGGGGACAGTTAGGGCTGAAGCTTTCTTT
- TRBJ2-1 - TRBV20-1 CSAKRNNEQFF TGCAGTGCCAAGCGAAACAATGAGCAGTTCTTC
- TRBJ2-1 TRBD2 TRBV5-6 CASSLLAGGANEQFF TGTGCCAGCAGCTTACTAGCGGGAGGCGCCAATGAGCAGTTCTTC
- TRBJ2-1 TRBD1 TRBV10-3 CAISEAGRDSYNEQFF TGTGCCATCAGTGAGGCGGGCCGGGACAGTTACAATGAGCAGTTCTTC
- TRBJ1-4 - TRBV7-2 CASSFQPGPNEKLFF TGTGCCAGCAGCTTCCAACCAGGGCCTAATGAAAAACTGTTTTTT
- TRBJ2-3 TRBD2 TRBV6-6 CASTRPAGVTDTQYF TGTGCCAGCACCCGGCCTGCGGGGGTCACAGATACGCAGTATTTT
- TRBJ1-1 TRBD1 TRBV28 CASTLGTVNTEAFF TGTGCCAGCACCCTCGGGACAGTGAACACTGAAGCTTTCTTT
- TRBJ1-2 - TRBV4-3 CASSPYAGAQYGYTF TGCGCCAGCAGCCCCTACGCGGGGGCCCAATATGGCTACACCTTC
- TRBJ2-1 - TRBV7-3 CASSLIPRGTYNEQFF TGTGCCAGCAGCTTAATTCCTAGGGGAACCTACAATGAGCAGTTCTTC
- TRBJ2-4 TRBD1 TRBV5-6 CASSSIGQGKNIQYF TGTGCCAGCAGCTCTATCGGACAGGGGAAAAACATTCAGTACTTC
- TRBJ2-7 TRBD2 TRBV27 CASRFQLASEQYF TGTGCCAGCAGGTTCCAACTAGCGTCCGAGCAGTACTTC
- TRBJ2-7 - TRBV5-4 CASSRMDSSYEQYF TGTGCCAGCAGCCGCATGGACTCTTCCTACGAGCAGTACTTC
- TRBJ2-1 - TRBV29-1 CSVASATYNEQFF TGCAGCGTTGCTAGCGCCACCTACAATGAGCAGTTCTTC
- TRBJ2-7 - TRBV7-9 CASSLRTGRFDEQYF TGTGCCAGCAGCTTAAGAACGGGAAGGTTCGACGAGCAGTACTTC
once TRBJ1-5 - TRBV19 CASTRQNQPQHF TGTGCCAGTACCCGACAGAATCAGCCCCAGCATTTT
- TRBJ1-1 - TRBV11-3 CASSLSTLEAFF TGTGCCAGCAGCTTATCGACTTTGGAAGCTTTCTTT
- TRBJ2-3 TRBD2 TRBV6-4 CASSPLSGSRTDTQYF TGTGCCAGCAGCCCACTTAGCGGGAGTCGCACAGATACGCAGTATTTT
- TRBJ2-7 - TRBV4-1 CASSQVAATYEQYF TGCGCCAGCAGCCAAGTAGCGGCCACCTACGAGCAGTACTTC
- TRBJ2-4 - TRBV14 CASSQDTKNIQYF TGTGCCAGCAGCCAAGACACCAAAAACATTCAGTACTTC
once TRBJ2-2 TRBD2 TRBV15 CATSRDRLANTGELFF TGTGCCACCAGCAGAGATAGACTAGCCAACACCGGGGAGCTGTTTTTT
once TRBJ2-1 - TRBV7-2 CASSLGPSPSNEQFF TGTGCCAGCAGCTTAGGGCCATCCCCCTCCAATGAGCAGTTCTTC
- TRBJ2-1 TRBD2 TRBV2 CASSETSGRNEQFF TGTGCCAGCAGTGAGACTAGCGGTCGCAATGAGCAGTTCTTC
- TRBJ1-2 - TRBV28 CAIKGPRALNYGYTF TGTGCCATCAAGGGTCCCAGGGCACTTAACTATGGCTACACCTTC
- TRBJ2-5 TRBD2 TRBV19 CASSRSGRETQYF TGTGCCAGTAGTCGTAGCGGGAGAGAGACCCAGTACTTC
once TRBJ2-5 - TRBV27 CASSQAGFETQYF TGTGCCAGTAGCCAAGCGGGTTTTGAGACCCAGTACTTC
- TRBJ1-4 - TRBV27 CASAHSGEKLFF TGTGCCAGCGCCCACTCCGGTGAAAAACTGTTTTTT
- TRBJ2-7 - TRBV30 CAWSVAVTYEQYF TGTGCCTGGAGTGTGGCGGTTACCTACGAGCAGTACTTC
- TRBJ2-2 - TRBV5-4 CASSTKDSRVTGELFF TGTGCCAGCAGCACTAAAGACTCGCGGGTCACCGGGGAGCTGTTTTTT
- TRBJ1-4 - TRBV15 CATSEGGISEKLFF TGTGCCACCAGCGAGGGAGGTATTAGTGAAAAACTGTTTTTT
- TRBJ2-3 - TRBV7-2 CASSLEAGNTDTQYF TGTGCCAGCAGCTTAGAGGCGGGGAACACAGATACGCAGTATTTT